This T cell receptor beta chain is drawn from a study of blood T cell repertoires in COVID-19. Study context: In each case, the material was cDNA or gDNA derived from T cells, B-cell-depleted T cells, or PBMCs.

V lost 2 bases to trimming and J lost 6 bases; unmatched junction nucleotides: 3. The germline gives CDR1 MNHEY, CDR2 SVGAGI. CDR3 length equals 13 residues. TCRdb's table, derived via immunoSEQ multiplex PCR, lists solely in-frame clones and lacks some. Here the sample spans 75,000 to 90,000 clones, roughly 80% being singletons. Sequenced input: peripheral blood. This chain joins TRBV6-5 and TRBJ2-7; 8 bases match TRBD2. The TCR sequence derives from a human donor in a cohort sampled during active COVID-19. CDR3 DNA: TGTGCCAGCAGTTACACGGGAGGGCCCGAGCAGTACTTC. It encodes CASSYTGGPEQYF.